This T cell receptor (beta chain) originates from a study of identical twins. Points from the study as a whole: The study based its conclusions on cross-sectional statistical analysis and did not follow the same donors.

A universal primer binding site was introduced by template switching. The final cDNA contained unique molecular identifiers. TCRdb ran MiXCR on the 5' RACE reads and lists one entry per CDR3 protein. The sample yields 1.5 million to 2 million distinct CDR3 sequences, around 33% seen once. For this clonotype: What it binds is unknown.

Sequencing was carried out using cord blood. This TCR came from a newborn girl in good health.

For the CDR3, the DNA is TGTGCCAGCAGCCAAGCGCTAGCGGGAGCCGGGAATGAGCAGTACTTC. Translating it yields CASSQALAGAGNEQYF. The rearrangement uses TRBV4-2 and TRBJ2-5; 10 bases fit TRBD2. The CDR3 sequence is 16 residues long. The J segment lost 11 bases and the V segment lost 1 base, leaving 13 bases of the junction unmatched. Per the germline V gene, CDR1 is LGHNA and CDR2 is YNFKEQ.